The clone carrying this T cell receptor beta chain was picked up one time. These data are taken from a study of control samples from healthy donors and cancer patients. Sequencing used immunoSEQ multiplex PCR; TCRdb keeps in-frame clones, though not all of them. The data hold some 150,000 clones, with approximately 94% observed a single time. This CDR3 contains 14 residues. Per the germline V gene, CDR1 is SNHLY and CDR2 is FYNNEI. V dropped 4 bases and J dropped 5 bases, with 14 bases sitting between them. The chain combines TRBV2 with TRBJ2-5, with a possible D match to TRBD2 (6 bases). The clonotype comes from a man in his 60s with colorectal cancer. Sample: PBMCs. CDR3 amino acids: CASSVPGLAETQYF. In DNA, the CDR3 is TGTGCCAGCAGTGTTCCGGGACTCGCCGAGACCCAGTACTTC.